This entry describes one TCR delta chain. Only one base separates this from a far larger clonotype, so it likely reflects a read error. The same CDR3 arises from other DNA sequences in this sample as well. Vgamma9/Vdelta2+ and Vdelta2-negative gammadelta T cells were flow-sorted from PBMC for bulk sequencing. The CDR3 extends over 25 amino acids. CDR1 TSWWSYY and CDR2 QGS come from the germline V gene. After removal of 3 bases from V and 0 bases from J, the junction contained 34 bases not matched to a gene. TCRdb redid clone calling on the multiplex PCR reads using CATT. Of 80,000 to 95,000 delta-chain clones detected, roughly 1.4% appear once; the ten largest clones hold around 8.3%. The sample comes from a study of γδ T cells in repeated Plasmodium falciparum infection.

The sequenced material came from gamma-delta T cells from blood. The TCR was taken from a pool of human donors (malaria-infected and uninfected, not separated). The J gene is TRDJ1, the V gene TRDV1, with TRDD3 matching over 7 bases. TCRdb does not report a J gene; here it was assigned by matching the DNA to germline references. The CDR3 bases are TGTGCTCTTGGGGAGCTCGGCCGCCGAACTACGAACTGGGGATGCAGGGGTGTGTACACCGATAAACTCATCTTT. Protein: CALGELGRRTTNWGCRGVYTDKLIF.